This entry is about one T cell receptor (beta chain). No antigen is known for it. There are no base qualities to consult, and no much larger clone falls within one base. What the treatment or condition label conveys for this sample: roughly 10-day PBMC culture with coronavirus spike peptide pools or control peptides (ViraFEST assay). The ViraFEST assay was used in the study, in which antigen-specific T cells were expanded with peptide pools and expanded clonotypes were subsequently identified by TCR sequencing. The convalescent patients' positive SARS-CoV-2 PCR tests fell between March and December 2020, which was before the Alpha, Beta and Delta variants emerged in the United States. About 1.8 million PBMCs per well were cultured in IMDM with roughly 4.8% human AB serum and about 9.7 IU/ml IL-2, plus 10 ug/ml peptide pools. Half of the culture medium was replaced with fresh IL-2-containing medium on days 3 and 7. After less than twelve days of culture, CD4+ T cells were isolated by negative selection with the EasySep CD4+ T cell isolation kit. Ficoll-Paque Plus gradient centrifugation was used to isolate PBMCs from whole blood, and the isolated PBMCs were then either used fresh or cryopreserved at -140C. In general, triplicate wells were set up for every culture condition.

The sample belongs to a study of vaccination and CD4 T cells after COVID-19 (dated by TCRdb to the early 2020s). Regarding the complete study: Convalescent patients had a positive SARS-CoV-2 result on nasal swab PCR, and of these patients, several had mild disease and one had severe disease. The convalescent cohort comprised six males and four females, including two Hispanic individuals, seven Caucasians, two Asians and one multiracial person. Participants received two doses of either the Pfizer-BioNTech BNT162b2 vaccine (n=8) or the Moderna mRNA-1273 vaccine (n=2). Post-COVID blood samples were collected from convalescent patients a median of around 100 days after diagnosis, with a range of about 30 to 161 days. Post-vaccine blood samples were collected a median of about 66 days after the second vaccine dose, ranging from about 13 to 241 days. Overlapping spike peptide pools from SARS-CoV-2 and from the common cold coronaviruses HCoV-NL63, HCoV-OC43 and HCoV-229E were used as culture stimuli. Control cultures received a CEFX viral epitope pool as the positive control, an HIV-1 Nef peptide pool as the negative control, or no peptide. In 10 COVID-19 convalescent patients and a few infection-naive healthy vaccine recipients, the spike-specific CD4+ TCR repertoire before mRNA vaccination was compared with the repertoire after mRNA vaccination. Study-wide findings and limitations: Among the post-vaccine SARS-CoV-2-reactive clones in convalescent patients, a median about 89% showed up only after vaccination, which suggests vaccine-specific priming. In convalescent patients, nearly all vaccine-specific clones (304 of 307) were found to be mono-reactive for SARS-CoV-2 spike rather than cross-reactive with common cold coronaviruses. Only a relatively small number of convalescent patients were included in the study, and early timepoints following natural infection were not analyzed. The median number of SARS-CoV-2-reactive clonotypes rose from under 25 after infection to 35 to 45 after vaccination, but the change was not significant.

Library construction relied on PCR. DNA from cultured CD4+ T cells underwent TCR sequencing with the Oncomine TCR Beta short-read assay at the Johns Hopkins FTIC core. The QIAamp micro DNA kit was used to extract genomic DNA from the cultured CD4+ T cells. The Oncomine TCR Beta libraries from cultured CD4+ T cells were pooled using unique dual indexes and then sequenced on an Illumina iSeq 100. From the authors' description of their analysis: Non-productive sequences were removed, and CDR3s not starting with C, not ending with F or W, or shorter than 7 amino acids were discarded. The MANAFEST web application identified antigen-specific clonotypes by comparing peptide-stimulated wells against reference wells and other culture wells. An FDR below 0.05, an odds ratio above 5, and a productive frequency above 0.1% in at least two of three replicate wells were required for clones to be considered positive. A clonotype was classed as cross-reactive if the clonotype showed significant expansion both in SARS-CoV-2 spike wells and in at least one common cold coronavirus spike condition. Levenshtein distances (stringdist) and unrooted phylogenetic trees (ape) in R version 3.6.1 were used to assess CDR3 homology. The public reads were run again by TCRdb, first through fastp at Q25 and then through MiXCR, and only productive beta chains were kept. Each CDR3 protein gets just one entry, which takes the most common genes and DNA from the rows behind it. What appears here as the V and J calls and clone size reflects TCRdb's work, not the paper's. This sample gives roughly 12,000 distinct CDR3 sequences in total; roughly 80% of them show up just once. The leading ten clones occupy about 9.4% of the sample.

This receptor was taken from a human donor who had recovered from COVID-19. The sample consisted of CD4+ T cells from blood, cultured in vitro.

The CDR3 protein sequence reads: CASSFGTNTGELFF. The bases read TGTGCCAGCAGCTTCGGGACAAACACCGGGGAGCTGTTTTTT. Recombination linked TRBV7-2 to TRBJ2-2, and perhaps TRBD1 as D gene, on 6 matching bases. The CDR3 has 14 amino acids, counting the end cysteine and phenylalanine. The only DNA kept is the CDR3, 42 bases in frame from the first base. V was cut back by 3 bases and J by 2 bases, leaving a gap of 7 bases between them. CDR1 is given as SGHTA and CDR2 as FQGNSA, both from the germline V gene.